Described below is a single TCR beta chain sequence and its context. What it recognizes is unknown. Trimming pared 5 bases from V and 5 bases from J, leaving 20 bases between. CDR1 is SEHNR and CDR2 is FQNEAQ in the germline V gene (reference sequence). The CDR3 is made up of 16 amino acids. These data are taken from a study of human T cells and chemical hapten exposure. At the level of the study: Upper inner arm skin measuring about 2 cm by about 2 cm received 2% DPC for sensitization. Upper-back patches of 0.01% DPC were read at 6 days.

The time point was: patch test 1, 2 weeks after DPC sensitization. Treatment noted: therapeutic diphenylcyclopropenone sensitization with weekly scalp DPC. TCRdb re-called the RACE reads with MiXCR, one entry per CDR3 protein. The sample yields 100,000 or so distinct CDR3 sequences, more than 9% seen once. Study results and limitations: Given that the donors had alopecia, their immune response may differ from that seen in healthy people.

The specimen was whole blood, collected in connection with sensitization to the hapten diphenylcyclopropenone (DPC). The chain couples TRBV7-9 to TRBJ2-3; tentative D call: TRBD2 (6 bases). The source of this sequence is a man aged 35 to 55 with alopecia areata. Some clones in this sample may be carry-over from other donors' samples. The CDR3: CASSLRLEASRDTQYF. The CDR3 nucleotides read TGTGCCAGCAGCCTACGACTAGAGGCCTCCCGAGATACGCAGTATTTT.